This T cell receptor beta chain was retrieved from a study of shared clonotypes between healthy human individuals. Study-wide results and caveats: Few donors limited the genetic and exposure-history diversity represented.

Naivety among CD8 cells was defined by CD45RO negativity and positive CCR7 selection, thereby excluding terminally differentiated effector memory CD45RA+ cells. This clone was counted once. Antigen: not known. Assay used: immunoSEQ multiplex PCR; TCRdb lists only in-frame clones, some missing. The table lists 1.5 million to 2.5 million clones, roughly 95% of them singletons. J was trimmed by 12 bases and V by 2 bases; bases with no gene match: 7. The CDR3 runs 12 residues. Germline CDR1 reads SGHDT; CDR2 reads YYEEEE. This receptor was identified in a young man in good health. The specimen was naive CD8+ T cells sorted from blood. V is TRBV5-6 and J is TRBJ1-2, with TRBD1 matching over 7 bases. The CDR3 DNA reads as TGTGCCAGCAGCTTCGACAGGGCGGAGAACACCTTC. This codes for CASSFDRAENTF.